The T cell receptor beta chain under discussion was sequenced for a study of blood T cell repertoires in COVID-19. Per the study methods: Quantification of nucleated cells was approximated via reference gene primer amplification. Some clones are missing from TCRdb's copy, which holds only in-frame ones; the method was immunoSEQ multiplex PCR. V and J calls and clone size come straight from that table; D and trimming were deduced from the DNA. Of 200,000 to 300,000 clones detected, 88% appear once; the ten largest clones hold roughly 2.5%. This CDR3 has 14 residues. V was clipped by 7 bases and J by 1 base; unmatched bases: 5. From germline, CDR1 is MNHEY and CDR2 SVGAGI.

The source is a woman aged 40 to 55 with acute COVID-19. Sequencing was carried out using PBMCs or T cells enriched from blood (not recorded which). The chain couples TRBV6-5 to TRBJ1-1; 8 bases match TRBD1. CDR3 region: CASITTGGNTEAFF. The CDR3 nucleotides are TGTGCCAGCATCACTACAGGGGGGAACACTGAAGCTTTCTTT.